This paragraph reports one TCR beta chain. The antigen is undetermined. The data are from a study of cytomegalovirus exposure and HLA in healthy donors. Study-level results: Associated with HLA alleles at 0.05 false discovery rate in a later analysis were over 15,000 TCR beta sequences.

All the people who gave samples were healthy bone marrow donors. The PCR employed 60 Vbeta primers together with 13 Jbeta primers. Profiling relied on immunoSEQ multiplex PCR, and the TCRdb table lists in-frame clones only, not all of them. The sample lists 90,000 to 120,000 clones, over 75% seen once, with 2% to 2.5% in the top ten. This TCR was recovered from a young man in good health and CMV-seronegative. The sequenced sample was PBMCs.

As DNA, the CDR3 is TGTGCCAGCAGCTTGGGACAGGGGGTTCGGGTACTCTACAATGAGCAGTTCTTC. It is translated as CASSLGQGVRVLYNEQFF. The chain carries TRBV5-4 and TRBJ2-1; 9 nucleotides align to TRBD1. The CDR3 is 18 residues long. CDR1 and CDR2 from the germline V gene are SGHNT and YYREEE (reference sequence). V shed 0 bases, J shed 3 bases, and the junction held 10 bases outside the gene matches.